The source of this T cell receptor beta chain is a study of glioma-infiltrating T cells. The overall study: Glioblastomas were WHO grade IV, sampled at first diagnosis; low-grade were grade II.

Per the germline V gene, CDR1 is MGHDK and CDR2 is SYGVNS. V gave up 3 bases and J gave up 1 base; unmatched junction bases: 8. This CDR3 spans 16 amino acids. A word on this clonotype: Its antigen is as yet unknown. This may stem from a read error, because a much larger clone lies one nucleotide away.

The iRepertoire nested amplicon-rescue multiplex PCR amplified TCR alpha and beta CDR3s from RNA. TCRdb re-called the multiplex PCR reads through MiXCR, storing one row per CDR3 protein. The repertoire includes 300,000 to 400,000 distinct CDR3 sequences, around 45% of them detected once, and 9.5% to 15% sits in the top ten. Study-level results: A blood CDR3 motif signature was depleted in highly divergent patients.

This chain links TRBV25-1 with TRBJ2-5; 7 positions agree with TRBD2. Specimen: glioma tissue, nonneoplastic brain tissue, or PBMCs (not recorded which). The TCR originated in a human donor with low-grade glioma or glioblastoma, undergoing nonglioma brain surgery, or in good health (not recorded which). The CDR3 DNA is TGTGCCAGCAGTGATCCGGGGAGGGGAGCCCAAGAGACCCAGTACTTC. This translates into CASSDPGRGAQETQYF.